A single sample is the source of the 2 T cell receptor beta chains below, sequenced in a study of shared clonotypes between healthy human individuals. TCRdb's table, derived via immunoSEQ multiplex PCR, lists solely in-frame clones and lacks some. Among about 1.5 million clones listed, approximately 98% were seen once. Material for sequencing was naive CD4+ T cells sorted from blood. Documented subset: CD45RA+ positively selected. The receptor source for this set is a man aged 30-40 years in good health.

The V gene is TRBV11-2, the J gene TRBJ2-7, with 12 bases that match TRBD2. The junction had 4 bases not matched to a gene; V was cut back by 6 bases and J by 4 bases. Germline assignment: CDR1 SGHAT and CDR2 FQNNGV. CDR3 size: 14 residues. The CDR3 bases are TGTGCCAGCAGTCAACTAGCGGGAGGTTACGAGCAGTACTTC. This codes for CASSQLAGGYEQYF.

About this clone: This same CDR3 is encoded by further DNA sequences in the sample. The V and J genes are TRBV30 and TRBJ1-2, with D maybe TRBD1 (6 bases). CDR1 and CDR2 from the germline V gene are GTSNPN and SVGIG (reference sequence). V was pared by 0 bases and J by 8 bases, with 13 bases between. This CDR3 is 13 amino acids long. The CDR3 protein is CAWSVLGGRGYTF. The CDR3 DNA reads TGTGCCTGGAGTGTACTGGGGGGCCGAGGCTACACCTTC. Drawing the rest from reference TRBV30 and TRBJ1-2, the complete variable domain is SQTIHQWPATLVQPVGSPLSLECTVEGTSNPNLYWYRQAAGRGLQLLFYSVGIGQISSEVPQNLSASRPQDRQFILSSKKLLLSDSGFYLCAWSVLGGRGYTFGSGTRLTVV.